This TCR beta chain was documented in a study of CD8+CD57+ T cells in acquired aplastic anemia. The study profiled TCR beta VDJ and CDR3 using genomic DNA as template. TCRdb reprocessed the reads via MiXCR and lists one record per CDR3 protein. In the table there are 400,000 to 450,000 distinct CDR3 sequences, 65% to 80% of which are singletons. Germline V gene sequence: CDR1 MGHDK, CDR2 SYGVNS. V lost 6 bases to trimming and J lost 5 bases, with 7 bases between them. This CDR3 contains 11 residues. This clonotype occurred a few times. This sequence originates from a human donor in good health, serving as a control. The chain carries TRBV25-1 and TRBJ1-2; D ambiguous. The specimen was sorted CD4+, CD8+, or CD8+CD57+ T cells (not recorded which) from PBMCs. CDR3 region: CASRRIYGYTF. The CDR3 nucleotides are TGTGCCAGCAGAAGGATTTATGGCTACACCTTC.